A selection of T cell receptor beta chains follows, all from one sample in a study of CD4 T cells in relation to SARS-CoV-2 and coronaviruses. TCRdb's copy holds only in-frame clones and misses some; the assay was immunoSEQ multiplex PCR. The table shows about 36,000 clones, with roughly 80% occurring only once. Their recognized antigens are unknown. Source material: naive CD4+ T cells from PBMCs, cultured in vitro. The receptors here all came from an adult with COVID-19. The CDR3 runs from the conserved cysteine through the conserved F or W. Fields, in order: J gene, V gene, D gene, clone size, CDR3 protein, CDR3 DNA. A D gene is named only where the DNA matches it firmly. The size of a clone is reported for some rows only, either as once, few or many, or as a class for expanded clones.

>TRBJ1-1|TRBV6-7|.|.
CASKRDGLVTEAFF
TGTGCCAGCAAGCGTGACGGGCTGGTCACTGAAGCTTTCTTT
>TRBJ2-1|TRBV6-5|TRBD2|.
CASKGSGNSYNEQFF
TGTGCCAGCAAGGGTAGCGGGAACTCCTACAATGAGCAGTTCTTC
>TRBJ1-5|TRBV18|.|.
CASSPQEGGNQPQHF
TGTGCCAGCTCACCACAGGAGGGCGGCAATCAGCCCCAGCATTTT
>TRBJ2-7|TRBV6-5|TRBD2|.
CASMMGLAGEQYF
TGTGCCAGCATGATGGGACTAGCTGGCGAGCAGTACTTC
>TRBJ2-1|TRBV7-3|.|.
CASSYTGAPGLSYNEQFF
TGTGCCAGCAGCTACACAGGGGCCCCGGGACTATCATACAATGAGCAGTTCTTC
>TRBJ1-5|TRBV6-2/TRBV6-3|.|.
CASSYGQWGNQPQHF
TGTGCCAGCAGTTACGGTCAGTGGGGCAATCAGCCCCAGCATTTT
>TRBJ2-7|TRBV18|TRBD1|.
CASSYYTGQGESYEQYF
TGTGCCAGCTCATACTACACTGGACAGGGAGAGTCCTACGAGCAGTACTTC
>TRBJ1-5|TRBV19|TRBD1|.
CASLSGQGVIQPQHF
TGTGCCAGTCTCTCGGGACAGGGCGTAATTCAGCCCCAGCATTTT
>TRBJ2-5|TRBV6-5|TRBD2|.
CASSFTGTSGQETQYF
TGTGCCAGCAGTTTTACCGGGACTAGCGGGCAAGAGACCCAGTACTTC
>TRBJ2-7|TRBV5-1|TRBD1|.
CASSLAPGQGSYEQYF
TGCGCCAGCAGCTTGGCCCCGGGACAGGGGTCATACGAGCAGTACTTC
>TRBJ2-7|TRBV2|.|few
CASTGSTYEQYF
TGTGCCAGCACCGGCAGCACCTACGAGCAGTACTTC
>TRBJ2-7|TRBV30|.|.
CAWSRPPIYEQYF
TGTGCCTGGAGTAGACCGCCGATATACGAGCAGTACTTC
>TRBJ2-3|TRBV28|TRBD2|.
CASSSGLALDTQYF
TGTGCCAGCAGTTCGGGACTAGCGTTGGATACGCAGTATTTT
>TRBJ2-2|TRBV5-6|TRBD2|few
CASSLDLGGSGTGELFF
TGTGCCAGCAGCTTGGATCTGGGCGGGAGCGGTACCGGGGAGCTGTTTTTT
>TRBJ2-2|TRBV28|.|.
CASNQAKGNTGELFF
TGTGCCAGCAATCAAGCGAAAGGGAACACCGGGGAGCTGTTTTTT
>TRBJ1-6|TRBV7-2|.|.
CASSLERTANSPLHF
TGTGCCAGCAGCTTAGAAAGGACAGCTAATTCACCCCTCCACTTT
>TRBJ2-3|TRBV2|TRBD2|.
CASSRTLNSGRARDTQYF
TGTGCCAGCAGTCGAACCCTTAATAGCGGGAGGGCCAGAGATACGCAGTATTTT
>TRBJ1-4|TRBV19|.|.
CASVRGGGSTNEKLFF
TGTGCCAGTGTCCGGGGTGGTGGTTCGACTAATGAAAAACTGTTTTTT
>TRBJ2-3|TRBV6-1|TRBD2|.
CASSGTSGGKRSHTQYF
TGTGCCAGCAGTGGGACTAGCGGGGGGAAGAGATCTCATACGCAGTATTTT
>TRBJ2-7|TRBV2|.|few
CASAPYEQYF
TGTGCCAGCGCCCCCTACGAGCAGTACTTC
>TRBJ2-7|TRBV18|TRBD2|.
CASSPLESSGSREQYF
TGTGCCAGCTCACCACTGGAGTCTAGCGGGAGTAGGGAGCAGTACTTC
>TRBJ2-1|TRBV12-3/TRBV12-4|.|few
CASSLRRFHEQFF
TGTGCCAGCAGTTTAAGACGATTCCATGAGCAGTTCTTC
>TRBJ1-4|TRBV3-1/TRBV3-2|.|.
CASSQITYGERLFF
TGTGCCAGCAGCCAAATAACGTACGGCGAAAGACTGTTTTTT
>TRBJ2-7|TRBV5-4|.|.
CASSLARAGLHEQYF
TGTGCCAGCAGCTTGGCGAGAGCGGGCCTCCACGAGCAGTACTTC
>TRBJ2-5|TRBV4-1|.|.
CASSPPFGETQYF
TGCGCCAGCAGCCCCCCTTTTGGAGAGACCCAGTACTTC